This T cell receptor gamma chain was sequenced during a study of gammadelta T cells in human blood (dated by TCRdb to 2020 to 2021). Study-wide conclusions, independent of this receptor: According to the study, polyclonal expansion of innate gamma-delta T cells immediately after birth appeared to be driven by microbial exposure.

The library was generated by RT-PCR. The sequencer was an Illumina MiSeq. With CATT, TCRdb called clones again from the public reads; duplicate DNA rows were later joined. The sample includes 250 to 300 gamma-chain clones, with about 15% observed a single time. About two fifths of the sample is held by the ten biggest clonotypes. About this clone: The antigen it recognizes is unknown. This likely stems from a read error, as it lies one base from a far larger clone.

The CDR3 sequence holds 17 residues, the cysteine and phenylalanine included. The sequence is cut down to CDR3 DNA, 51 bases in frame from base 1. For this chain, trimming is 2 bases at the V end and 7 bases at the J end, and the number of junction bases without a gene match is 8. The germline V gene (reference sequence) supplies CDR1 GITISATS and CDR2 ISYDGTV. Sequenced material: Vgamma9Vdelta2 gamma-delta T cells from adult blood. The TCR sequence derives from a human donor. Recombination linked TRGV9 to TRGJP. TCRdb leaves out the J gene; it was filled in here by matching the DNA to germline. The CDR3: CALWEGPLELGKKIKVF. In nucleotide form, the sequence is TGTGCCTTGTGGGAGGGACCCCTGGAGTTGGGCAAAAAAATCAAGGTATTT.